The 18 T cell receptor beta chains listed next were all sequenced from one sample in a study of Ad26.COV2.S vaccination and SARS-CoV-2 variants. The treatment was: some 19 received Ad26.COV2.S at low or high dose, single or two shots; about five received placebo; per-sample allocation not given. Samples were taken on day 63 after the first vaccine or placebo injection. Profiled with immunoSEQ multiplex PCR; TCRdb holds only in-frame clones, not every one. The repertoire has about 480,000 clones, approximately 88% of them found once; the top ten carry 9.5% to 15%. Sequencing used peripheral blood, obtained in a trial of Ad26.COV2.S vaccine versus placebo. Source of these receptors: a person aged 18-65 years who received the Ad26.COV2.S COVID-19 vaccine or a placebo.

This clone has a handful of counts. This chain joins TRBV6-5 and TRBJ1-5; D not resolved. This CDR3 region has 14 residues. CDR1 and CDR2 from the germline V gene are MNHEY and SVGAGI. Trimming removed 5 bases at V and 0 bases at J, with 8 bases between. The CDR3 DNA reads TGTGCCAGCAGTCCCAGCTATAGCAATCAGCCCCAGCATTTT. Translated: CASSPSYSNQPQHF.

The rearrangement uses TRBV28 and TRBJ1-4, with 8 nucleotides matching TRBD1. CDR1 and CDR2 (germline): MDHEN, SYDVKM. The CDR3 runs 14 residues. J gave up 10 bases and V 4 bases, and 8 bases lay outside the gene matches. DNA of the CDR3: TGTGCCAGCAGTTCCTGGACAGGGTTACGAAAACTGTTTTTT. Amino acid sequence: CASSSWTGLRKLFF.

The rearrangement uses TRBV2 and TRBJ2-7, with D perhaps TRBD2 (6 bases). V lost 3 bases to trimming and J lost 7 bases, with 16 bases between them. This CDR3 region has 14 residues. Germline V lookup: CDR1 SNHLY, CDR2 FYNNEI. The CDR3 sequence is CASSDGSPYGEQYF. For the CDR3, the DNA is TGTGCCAGCAGTGACGGGAGCCCCTATGGGGAGCAGTACTTC.

V gene TRBV1 combines with J gene TRBJ2-7; the DNA was not used to check the table's D call, TRBD2. TRBV1 is described as a pseudogene. The CDR3 totals 20 residues. For the CDR3, the DNA is TGCACCAGCAGCCAAGATCCGTGGTTAGGTGGCGGGAGGGCCGAGTACGAGCAGTACTTC. Protein sequence: CTSSQDPWLGGGRAEYEQYF.

This chain joins TRBV5-1 and TRBJ2-3; the match to TRBD1 covers 9 bases. The CDR3 has 15 amino acids. The V gene end was trimmed by 0 bases and the J gene end by 5 bases; junction bases not matched to a gene: 4. Germline lookup yields CDR1 SGHRS and CDR2 YFSETQ. The CDR3 protein is CASSLERQGVDTQYF. Written as DNA, the CDR3 is TGCGCCAGCAGCTTGGAGAGACAGGGGGTAGATACGCAGTATTTT.

J is TRBJ1-4 and V is TRBV4-2; TRBD1 is a possible D gene (6 bases). The V end was cut by 4 bases, the J end by 7 bases, with 34 bases between. Germline V gene data show CDR1 as LGHNA and CDR2 as YNFKEQ. This CDR3 is 21 amino acids long. The CDR3 DNA reads as TGTGCCAGCAGCCCCCAAGCCAACATCGAGGGGGTAAGGGTAAGAGCTGAAAAACTGTTTTTT. Its translation: CASSPQANIEGVRVRAEKLFF.

This chain uses TRBV4-1 with TRBJ1-2; TRBD1 aligns across 8 bases. Germline loops: CDR1 MGHRA, CDR2 YSYEKL. The CDR3 is made up of 13 amino acids. The J segment lost 8 bases and the V segment lost 4 bases, leaving 6 bases of the junction unmatched. CDR3 sequence: CASSLLTGGGYTF. The CDR3 nucleotides read TGCGCCAGCAGCCTACTAACAGGGGGAGGCTACACCTTC.

The chain is built from TRBV7-2 and TRBJ2-1; TRBD1 matches 8 bases. In germline, CDR1 is SGHTA, CDR2 FQGNSA. J gave up 7 bases and V 5 bases, and 7 bases lay outside the gene matches. The CDR3 contains 14 residues. The DNA for the CDR3 is TGTGCCAGCAGCCCGGACAGGGTTGCTAATGAGCAGTTCTTC. This gives the protein CASSPDRVANEQFF.

A few counts support this clone. The chain combines TRBV11-2 with TRBJ2-7; D perhaps matches TRBD1 (6 bases). CDR3 size: 14 residues. V was pared by 1 base and J by 3 bases, with 10 bases between. Germline CDR1 is SGHAT and CDR2 is FQNNGV. CDR3 nucleotide sequence: TGTGCCAGCAGCTTAGTAGAACAGGGCTACGAGCAGTACTTC. Translation gives CASSLVEQGYEQYF.

The V and J genes are TRBV20-1 and TRBJ2-3; TRBD2 matches at 10 bases. The germline CDR1 and CDR2 sequences are DFQATT and SNEGSKA (reference sequence). The J segment lost 8 bases and the V segment lost 3 bases, leaving 11 bases of the junction unmatched. This CDR3 region has 15 residues. Here the CDR3 DNA reads TGCAGTGCTAGTGGTCTAGCGGGAGCCCGCGTTACGCAGTATTTT. Protein: CSASGLAGARVTQYF.

The chain couples TRBV28 to TRBJ2-7; no clear D. Germline CDR1 and CDR2: MDHEN and SYDVKM. CDR3 length equals 16 residues. Trimming left V 1 base short and J 1 base short, with 14 bases between. CDR3 sequence: CASSLSPRTASYEQYF. DNA of the CDR3: TGTGCCAGCAGTTTATCGCCCCGGACGGCTTCCTACGAGCAGTACTTC.

The rearrangement joins TRBV30 to TRBJ2-7; D is possibly TRBD1 (5 bases). V gave up 0 bases and J gave up 2 bases, with 23 bases separating them. Looked up from germline, CDR1 is GTSNPN and CDR2 is SVGIG (reference sequence). The CDR3 is 18 amino acids. This CDR3 is CAWSVRLLSGPSPYEQYF. CDR3 in DNA: TGTGCCTGGAGTGTACGATTATTGTCAGGGCCCTCTCCCTACGAGCAGTACTTC.

The gene calls are TRBV29-1 and TRBJ1-5; a weak D match, TRBD1 (6 bases). This CDR3 has 13 amino acids. V lost 7 bases to trimming and J lost 6 bases, with 16 bases between them. Germline-derived CDR1 and CDR2 are SQVTM and ANQGSEA. The CDR3 here is CSAKQGIGQPQHF. As DNA, the CDR3 is TGCAGCGCTAAACAGGGTATTGGTCAGCCCCAGCATTTT.

The CDR3: CASSHLNQPQHF. For the CDR3, the DNA is TGTGCCAGCAGCCACCTAAATCAGCCCCAGCATTTT. The chain carries TRBV14 and TRBJ1-5, with unresolved D. V was trimmed by 3 bases and J by 4 bases, leaving 4 bases between them. CDR1 and CDR2 from the germline V gene are SGHDN and FVKESK. CDR3 length: 12 residues.

This chain links TRBV28 with TRBJ1-1, with a possible D match to TRBD1 (5 bases). Germline loops: CDR1 MDHEN, CDR2 SYDVKM. Between the trimmed V and J ends, which lost 5 bases and 1 base, there was a span of 14 bases. The length of the CDR3 is 15 residues. CDR3 nucleotide sequence: TGTGCCAGCAGTACAATCAGGGTGGGGAACACTGAAGCTTTCTTT. Its translation is CASSTIRVGNTEAFF.

The chain links TRBV28 to TRBJ2-1; 13 bases fit TRBD2. CDR1 is MDHEN, CDR2 SYDVKM, per germline. This CDR3 has 18 residues. The junction had 11 bases not matched to a gene; V was cut back by 6 bases and J by 3 bases. DNA of the CDR3: TGTGCCAGCAGCCCTACTAGCGGGAGGGCCAGGAGCTACAATGAGCAGTTCTTC. Translating gives CASSPTSGRARSYNEQFF.

The CDR3: CASSHLAGSYNEQFF. The CDR3 DNA reads as TGTGCCAGCAGCCATCTAGCGGGCTCCTACAATGAGCAGTTCTTC. The rearrangement joins TRBV11-3 to TRBJ2-1, with TRBD2 matching 8 bases. The junction had 3 bases not matched to a gene; V was cut back by 5 bases and J by 0 bases. Germline CDR1 reads SGHNT; CDR2 reads YENEEA. The CDR3 consists of 15 residues.

The chain employs TRBV28 and TRBJ1-3, with D unclear. CDR3 length: 15 amino acids. CDR1 and CDR2 (germline): MDHEN, SYDVKM. The V and J ends lost 4 bases and 0 bases respectively, with 10 bases between them. The CDR3 DNA is TGTGCCAGCAGTTCCCGGAGGCCCTCTGGAAACACCATATATTTT. Its translation: CASSSRRPSGNTIYF.